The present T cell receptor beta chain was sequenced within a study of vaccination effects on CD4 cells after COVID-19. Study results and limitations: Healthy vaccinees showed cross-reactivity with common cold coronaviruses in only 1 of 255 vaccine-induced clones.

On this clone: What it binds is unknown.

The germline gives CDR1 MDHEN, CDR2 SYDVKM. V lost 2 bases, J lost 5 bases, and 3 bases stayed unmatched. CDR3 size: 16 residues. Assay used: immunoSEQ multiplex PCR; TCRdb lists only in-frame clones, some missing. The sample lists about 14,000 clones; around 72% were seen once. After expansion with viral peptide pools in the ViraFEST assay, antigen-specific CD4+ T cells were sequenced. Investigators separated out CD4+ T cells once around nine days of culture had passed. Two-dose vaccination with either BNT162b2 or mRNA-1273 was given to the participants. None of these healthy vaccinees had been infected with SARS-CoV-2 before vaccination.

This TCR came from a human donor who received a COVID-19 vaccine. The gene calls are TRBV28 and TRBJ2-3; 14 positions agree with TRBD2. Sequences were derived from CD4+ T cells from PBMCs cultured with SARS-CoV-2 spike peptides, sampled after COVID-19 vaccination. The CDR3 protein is CASSLPGTSGRDTQYF. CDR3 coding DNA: TGTGCCAGCAGTTTACCCGGGACTAGCGGGAGAGATACGCAGTATTTT.